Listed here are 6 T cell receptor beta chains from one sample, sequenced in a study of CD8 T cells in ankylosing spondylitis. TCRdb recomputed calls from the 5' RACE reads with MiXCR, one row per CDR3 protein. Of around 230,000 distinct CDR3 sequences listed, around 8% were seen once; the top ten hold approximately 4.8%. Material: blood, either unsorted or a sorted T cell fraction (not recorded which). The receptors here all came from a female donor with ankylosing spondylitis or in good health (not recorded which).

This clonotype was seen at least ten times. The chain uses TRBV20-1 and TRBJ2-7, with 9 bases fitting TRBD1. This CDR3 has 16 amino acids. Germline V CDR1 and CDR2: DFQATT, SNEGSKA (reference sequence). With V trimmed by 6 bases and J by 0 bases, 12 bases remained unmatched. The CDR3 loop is CSATDRGRALSYEQYF. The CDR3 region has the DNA TGCAGTGCCACGGACAGGGGACGGGCCCTCTCCTACGAGCAGTACTTC.

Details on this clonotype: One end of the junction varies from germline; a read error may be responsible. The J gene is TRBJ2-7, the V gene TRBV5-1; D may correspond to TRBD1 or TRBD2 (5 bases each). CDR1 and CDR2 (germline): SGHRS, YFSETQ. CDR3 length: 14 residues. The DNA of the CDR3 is TGCGCCAGCAGCTTGGTAGGGATGAGGGGTCAGCAGCACTTC. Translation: CASSLVGMRGQQHF. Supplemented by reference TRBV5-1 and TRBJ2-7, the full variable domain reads KAGVTQTPRYLIKTRGQQVTLSCSPISGHRSVSWYQQTPGQGLQFLFEYFSETQRNKGNFPGRFSGRQFSNSRSEMNVSTLELGDSALYLCASSLVGMRGQQHFGPGTRLTVT.

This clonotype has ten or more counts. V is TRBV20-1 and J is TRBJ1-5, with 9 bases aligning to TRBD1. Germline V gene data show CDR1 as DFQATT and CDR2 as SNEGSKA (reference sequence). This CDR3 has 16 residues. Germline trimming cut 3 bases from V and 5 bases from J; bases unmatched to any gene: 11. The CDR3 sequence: CSASPPGQGVYQPQHF. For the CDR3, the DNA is TGCAGTGCTAGCCCACCGGGACAGGGCGTCTATCAGCCCCAGCATTTT.

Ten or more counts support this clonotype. CDR3 coding DNA: TGCGCCAGCAGTGAGGCTAGCGGGAGGAATGAGCAGTTCTTC. Residues: CASSEASGRNEQFF. The chain couples TRBV10-2 to TRBJ2-1; TRBD2 agrees at 11 bases. Germline assignment: CDR1 WSHSY and CDR2 SAAADI. The J segment lost 7 bases and the V segment lost 2 bases, leaving 1 base of the junction unmatched. CDR3 length: 14 amino acids.

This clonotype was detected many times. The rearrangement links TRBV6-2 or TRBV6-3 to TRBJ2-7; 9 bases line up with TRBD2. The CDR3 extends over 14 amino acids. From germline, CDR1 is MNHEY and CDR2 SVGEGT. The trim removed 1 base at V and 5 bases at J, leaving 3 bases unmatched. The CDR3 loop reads CASSYLGLADEQYF. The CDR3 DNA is TGTGCCAGCAGTTACTTGGGACTAGCCGACGAGCAGTACTTC.

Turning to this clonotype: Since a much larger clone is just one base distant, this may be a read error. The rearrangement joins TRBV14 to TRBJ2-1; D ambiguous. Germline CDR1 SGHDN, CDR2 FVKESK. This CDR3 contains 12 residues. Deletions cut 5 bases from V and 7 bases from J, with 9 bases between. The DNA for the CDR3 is TGTGCCAGCAGCGAATACGGGAATGAGCAGTTCTTC. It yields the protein CASSEYGNEQFF.